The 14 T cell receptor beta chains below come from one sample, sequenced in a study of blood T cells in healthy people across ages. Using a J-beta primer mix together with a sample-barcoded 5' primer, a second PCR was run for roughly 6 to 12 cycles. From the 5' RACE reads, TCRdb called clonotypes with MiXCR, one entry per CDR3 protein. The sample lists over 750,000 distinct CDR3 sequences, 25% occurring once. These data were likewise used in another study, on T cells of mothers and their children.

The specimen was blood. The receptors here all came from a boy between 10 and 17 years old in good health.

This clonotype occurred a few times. DNA for the CDR3: TGCGCCAGCAGCCCCCCGGGACTCTCTGGAAACACCATATATTTT. The encoded protein is CASSPPGLSGNTIYF. This chain uses TRBV4-1 with TRBJ1-3, with a tentative D call TRBD1 (5 bases). This CDR3 is built from 15 residues. With 4 bases removed from V and 0 bases from J, the gap between germline ends came to 10 bases. CDR1 and CDR2 (germline): MGHRA, YSYEKL.

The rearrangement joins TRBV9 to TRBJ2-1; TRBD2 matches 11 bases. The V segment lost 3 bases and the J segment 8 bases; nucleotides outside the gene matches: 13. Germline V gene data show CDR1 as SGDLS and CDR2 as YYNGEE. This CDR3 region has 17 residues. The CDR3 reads CASSAGTSGTTDYEQFF. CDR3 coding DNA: TGTGCCAGCAGCGCCGGGACTAGCGGTACTACAGACTATGAGCAGTTCTTC. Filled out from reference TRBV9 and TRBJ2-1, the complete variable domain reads DSGVTQTPKHLITATGQRVTLRCSPRSGDLSVYWYQQSLDQGLQFLIQYYNGEERAKGNILERFSAQQFPDLHSELNLSSLELGDSALYFCASSAGTSGTTDYEQFFGPGTRLTVL.

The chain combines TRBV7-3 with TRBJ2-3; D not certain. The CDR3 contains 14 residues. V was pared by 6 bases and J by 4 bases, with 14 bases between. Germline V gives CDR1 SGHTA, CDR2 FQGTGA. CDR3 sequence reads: CASSSIGYADTQYF. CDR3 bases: TGTGCCAGCAGTTCGATCGGTTACGCAGATACGCAGTATTTT. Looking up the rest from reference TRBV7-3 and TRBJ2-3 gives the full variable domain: GAGVSQTPSNKVTEKGKYVELRCDPISGHTALYWYRQSLGQGPEFLIYFQGTGAADDSGLPNDRFFAVRPEGSVSTLKIQRTERGDSAVYLCASSSIGYADTQYFGPGTRLTVL.

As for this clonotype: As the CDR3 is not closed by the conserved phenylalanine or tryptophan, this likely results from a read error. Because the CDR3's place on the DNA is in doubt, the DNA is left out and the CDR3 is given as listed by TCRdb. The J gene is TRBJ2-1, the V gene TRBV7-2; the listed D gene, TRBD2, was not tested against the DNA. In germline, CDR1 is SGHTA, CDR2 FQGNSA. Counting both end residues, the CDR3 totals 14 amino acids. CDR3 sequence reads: CAGERGGLAGEVIS.

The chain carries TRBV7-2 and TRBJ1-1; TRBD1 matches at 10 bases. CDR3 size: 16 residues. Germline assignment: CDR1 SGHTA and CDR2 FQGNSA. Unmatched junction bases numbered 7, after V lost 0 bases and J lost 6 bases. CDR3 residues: CASSLAPTGGVAEAFF. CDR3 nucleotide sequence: TGTGCCAGCAGCTTAGCTCCGACAGGGGGCGTCGCTGAAGCTTTCTTT.

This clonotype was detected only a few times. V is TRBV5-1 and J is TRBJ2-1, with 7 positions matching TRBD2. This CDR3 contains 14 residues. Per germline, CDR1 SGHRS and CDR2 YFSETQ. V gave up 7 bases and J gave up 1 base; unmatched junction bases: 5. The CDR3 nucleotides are TGCGCCAGCGAGCGGGGCGGGTCCTACAATGAGCAGTTCTTC. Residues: CASERGGSYNEQFF.

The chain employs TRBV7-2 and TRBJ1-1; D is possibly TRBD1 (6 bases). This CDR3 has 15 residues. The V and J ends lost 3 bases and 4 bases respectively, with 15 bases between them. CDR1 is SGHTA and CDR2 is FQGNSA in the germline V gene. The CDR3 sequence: CASSFLGTGSTEAFF. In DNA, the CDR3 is TGTGCCAGCAGCTTTTTGGGTACAGGGAGCACTGAAGCTTTCTTT.

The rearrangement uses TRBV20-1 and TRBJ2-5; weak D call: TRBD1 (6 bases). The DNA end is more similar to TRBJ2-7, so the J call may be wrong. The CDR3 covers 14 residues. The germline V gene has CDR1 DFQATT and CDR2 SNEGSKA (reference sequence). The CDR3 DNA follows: TGCAGTGCTATGACAGGACGTGGCGAAGACGAGCAGTACTTC. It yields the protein CSAMTGRGEDEQYF.

CDR3 sequence reads: CSARGQGVAKNIQYF. DNA of the CDR3: TGCAGTGCTAGAGGGCAGGGGGTAGCCAAAAACATTCAGTACTTC. V usage is TRBV20-1 and J usage is TRBJ2-4; 7 nucleotides match TRBD1. V lost 1 base, J lost 0 bases, and 3 bases stayed unmatched. Germline V gene sequence: CDR1 DFQATT, CDR2 SNEGSKA (reference sequence). The CDR3 contains 15 residues.

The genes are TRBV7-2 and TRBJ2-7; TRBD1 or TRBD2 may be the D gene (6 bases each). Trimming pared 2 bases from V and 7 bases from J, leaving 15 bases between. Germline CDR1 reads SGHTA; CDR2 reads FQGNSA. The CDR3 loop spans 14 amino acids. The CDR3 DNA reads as TGTGCCAGCAGCTTAAACGTAGAGGGGGGAGAGCAGTACTTC. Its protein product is CASSLNVEGGEQYF.

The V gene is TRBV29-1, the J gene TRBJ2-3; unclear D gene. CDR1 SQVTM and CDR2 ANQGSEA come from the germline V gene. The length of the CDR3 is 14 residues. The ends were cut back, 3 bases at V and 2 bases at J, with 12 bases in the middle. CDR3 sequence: CSVEGYGSTDTQYF. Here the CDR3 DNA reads TGCAGCGTTGAGGGATATGGCTCCACAGATACGCAGTATTTT.

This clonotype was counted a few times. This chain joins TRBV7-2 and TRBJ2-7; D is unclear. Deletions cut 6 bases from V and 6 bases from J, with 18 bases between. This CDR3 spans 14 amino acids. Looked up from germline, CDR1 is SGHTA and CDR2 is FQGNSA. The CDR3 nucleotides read TGTGCCAGCAGTTTACGGCCCTGGAGCTCCGAGCAGTACTTC. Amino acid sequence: CASSLRPWSSEQYF.

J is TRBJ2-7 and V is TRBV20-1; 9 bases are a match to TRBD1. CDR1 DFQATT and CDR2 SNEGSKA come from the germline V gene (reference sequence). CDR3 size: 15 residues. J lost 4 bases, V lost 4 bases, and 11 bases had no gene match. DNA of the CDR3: TGCAGTGCTACCTCGAAGACAGGGGGAGGGTACGAGCAGTACTTC. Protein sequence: CSATSKTGGGYEQYF.

The CDR3 protein is CASARVPGNEQFF. CDR3 DNA: TGTGCCAGTGCCCGGGTCCCCGGCAATGAGCAGTTCTTC. The rearrangement joins TRBV3-1 to TRBJ2-5; D unclear. The DNA end is more similar to TRBJ2-1, so the J call may be wrong. Germline CDR1 reads LGHDT; CDR2 reads YNNKEL (reference sequence). This CDR3 is 13 amino acids long.